A selection of T cell receptor beta chains follows, all from one sample in a study of blood T cell repertoires in COVID-19. Sequencing was performed with immunoSEQ multiplex PCR; in TCRdb, only in-frame clones are kept and a portion is missing. Of around 110,000 clones listed, about nine tenths are singletons. Sequencing was performed on peripheral blood. These receptors were collected from a man aged 35 to 55 with acute or convalescent COVID-19. The CDR3 runs from the conserved cysteine through the conserved F or W. A D gene is named only where the DNA matches it firmly. Some rows mark clone size as missing; the rest say once, few, many or name a class of expanded clone.

CDR3	DNA	size	D	V	J
CASSLRSGSNQPQHF	TGTGCCAGCAGCTTAAGGTCGGGATCTAATCAGCCCCAGCATTTT	once	-	TRBV7-2	TRBJ1-5
CATSRERGFHEQYF	TGTGCCACCAGCAGAGAACGGGGGTTCCACGAGCAGTACTTC	-	-	TRBV15	TRBJ2-7
CASSEQGVSYEQYF	TGTGCCAGCAGTGAACAGGGTGTCTCCTACGAGCAGTACTTC	many	-	TRBV6-1	TRBJ2-7
CASSLAGQGVGGNTIYF	TGTGCCAGCAGCTTAGCGGGACAGGGGGTTGGGGGAAACACCATATATTTT	-	TRBD1	TRBV7-6	TRBJ1-3
CASSLESGRVGNTIYF	TGTGCCAGCAGCTTAGAGTCTGGCAGGGTAGGAAACACCATATATTTT	-	-	TRBV11-2	TRBJ1-3
CATSDFGTGEDTQYF	TGTGCCACCAGTGATTTCGGGACAGGGGAGGATACGCAGTATTTT	-	TRBD1	TRBV24-1	TRBJ2-3
CASSYEWEPSGTQYF	TGTGCCAGCAGTTACGAGTGGGAGCCGAGTGGTACGCAGTATTTT	-	-	TRBV6-2/TRBV6-3	TRBJ2-3
CASSLPGVETQYF	TGCGCCAGCAGCTTGCCAGGGGTAGAGACCCAGTACTTC	-	-	TRBV5-1	TRBJ2-5
CAWGTGGRDGYTF	TGTGCCTGGGGGACAGGGGGCAGGGATGGCTACACCTTC	-	TRBD1	TRBV30	TRBJ1-2
CAWNRGYSNTEAFF	TGTGCCTGGAACCGGGGATACTCGAACACTGAAGCTTTCTTT	-	-	TRBV30	TRBJ1-1
CASGFGQGLGYTF	TGTGCTAGTGGTTTCGGCCAGGGGCTTGGCTACACCTTC	-	-	TRBV12-5	TRBJ1-2
CASSHSGFSRGLGVEQFF	TGTGCCAGCAGCCACAGCGGGTTCTCGCGGGGCCTGGGGGTTGAGCAGTTCTTC	-	-	TRBV14	TRBJ2-1
CASSFGMTGVNTEAFF	TGTGCCAGCAGCTTCGGGATGACAGGAGTGAACACTGAAGCTTTCTTT	-	-	TRBV11-2	TRBJ1-1
CASSFEGRSAQHF	TGTGCCAGCAGTTTCGAGGGTAGATCAGCCCAGCATTTT	-	-	TRBV28	TRBJ1-5
CASSYRQGADTEAFF	TGTGCCAGCAGCTACCGACAGGGGGCTGACACTGAAGCTTTCTTT	-	TRBD1	TRBV6-5	TRBJ1-1
CASSPLDEQFF	TGTGCCAGCTCACCACTAGATGAGCAGTTCTTC	-	-	TRBV18	TRBJ2-1
CASSPGRSDTEAFF	TGTGCCAGCAGCCCAGGGAGGTCGGACACTGAAGCTTTCTTT	-	-	TRBV7-9	TRBJ1-1
CASSRGQGAPQYF	TGTGCCAGCAGCCGGGGACAGGGGGCACCACAGTACTTC	-	TRBD1	TRBV11-3	TRBJ2-5
CASSLALGQGENQPQHF	TGTGCCAGCAGCTTAGCGCTAGGACAGGGGGAAAATCAGCCCCAGCATTTT	-	TRBD1	TRBV7-9	TRBJ1-5
CSVDSLSGNTIYF	TGCAGCGTAGACAGCCTCTCTGGAAACACCATATATTTT	-	-	TRBV29-1	TRBJ1-3
CAWSVGVSGSYTF	TGTGCCTGGAGTGTGGGGGTTAGCGGCAGCTACACCTTC	-	-	TRBV30	TRBJ1-2
CASSLKGQGSETQYF	TGTGCCAGCAGCTTGAAGGGACAGGGTTCAGAGACCCAGTACTTC	-	TRBD1	TRBV5-6	TRBJ2-5
CASSHPWGREIREQYF	TGTGCCAGCAGCCATCCCTGGGGGCGGGAGATACGGGAGCAGTACTTC	-	-	TRBV3-1/TRBV3-2	TRBJ2-7
CASSPMGGANQPQHF	TGTGCCAGCAGCCCAATGGGGGGGGCGAATCAGCCCCAGCATTTT	-	-	TRBV9	TRBJ1-5
CASRDSSEAFF	TGCGCCAGCAGAGACTCCTCTGAAGCTTTCTTT	-	-	TRBV5-1	TRBJ1-1
CASTRAGTQNVLTF	TGTGCCAGTACCAGAGCCGGGACTCAAAACGTCCTGACTTTC	once	-	TRBV19	TRBJ2-6
CASSQGSNQPQHF	TGTGCCAGCAGTCAGGGGAGCAATCAGCCCCAGCATTTT	-	-	TRBV25-1	TRBJ1-5
CASSLDTPYEQYF	TGTGCCAGCAGCTTAGACACCCCCTACGAGCAGTACTTC	-	-	TRBV7-2	TRBJ2-7
CAWSNGGNNQPQHF	TGTGCCTGGAGTAACGGGGGTAATAATCAGCCCCAGCATTTT	once	-	TRBV30	TRBJ1-5
CASSPGDGATEAFF	TGCGCCAGCAGCCCGGGGGACGGGGCGACTGAAGCTTTCTTT	-	-	TRBV4-3	TRBJ1-1
CASSPRGSGSAYNEQFF	TGTGCCAGCAGCCCCCGGGGTAGCGGGAGTGCGTACAATGAGCAGTTCTTC	-	TRBD2	TRBV28	TRBJ2-1